The 5 T cell receptor beta chains listed next were all sequenced from one sample in a study of cytomegalovirus exposure and HLA in healthy donors. The PCR made use of 60 Vbeta and 13 Jbeta primers. The data were produced by immunoSEQ multiplex PCR, yet TCRdb's version contains in-frame clones alone and is incomplete. The sample gives about 160,000 clones, 70% to 90% of which show up once; approximately 7% is in the top ten. Sample: PBMCs. Receptor source: a woman in her twenties or thirties in good health and CMV-seropositive.

The CDR3 sequence is CATRTSGGRETQYF. The CDR3 nucleotides are TGTGCCACCCGGACTAGCGGGGGGAGAGAGACCCAGTACTTC. J is TRBJ2-5 and V is TRBV19; TRBD2 agrees at 14 bases. CDR1 and CDR2 from the germline V gene are LNHDA and SQIVND (reference sequence). With 10 bases clipped from V and 4 bases from J, the junction kept 5 bases outside the gene matches. This CDR3 has 14 amino acids.

This chain links TRBV5-1 with TRBJ2-2, with 8 bases identical to TRBD1. Germline V gene data show CDR1 as SGHRS and CDR2 as YFSETQ. The ends lost 0 bases at V and 7 bases at J; junction bases unmatched: 5. The CDR3 has 15 amino acids. CDR3 sequence (DNA): TGCGCCAGCAGCTTGGTTCAGGGGGCGTACGGGGAGCTGTTTTTT. Translated: CASSLVQGAYGELFF.

The V call is TRBV9, the J call TRBJ2-2; tentatively, D is TRBD1 (6 bases). V was clipped by 5 bases and J by 2 bases, with 13 bases between them. The CDR3 loop spans 15 amino acids. Looked up from germline, CDR1 is SGDLS and CDR2 is YYNGEE. The DNA for the CDR3 is TGTGCCAGCAGTCCCCGCAGGGGAAACACCGGGGAGCTGTTTTTT. Translated: CASSPRRGNTGELFF.

This clone was detected only a few times. The chain couples TRBV2 to TRBJ2-2, with 11 bases that match TRBD1. The CDR3 consists of 13 residues. Germline values: CDR1 SNHLY, CDR2 FYNNEI. After removal of 9 bases from V and 6 bases from J, the junction contained 3 bases not matched to a gene. The CDR3 spells CARRDRGAGELFF. In DNA form, the CDR3 reads TGTGCCAGAAGGGACAGGGGGGCCGGGGAGCTGTTTTTT.

The chain has TRBV28 and TRBJ1-2; tentatively, D is TRBD1 (6 bases). The V and J ends lost 4 bases and 1 base respectively, with 16 bases between them. The CDR3 runs 16 residues. CDR1 MDHEN and CDR2 SYDVKM come from the germline V gene. The CDR3 protein is CASSSASDSLNYGYTF. DNA of the CDR3: TGTGCCAGCAGTTCCGCGTCGGACAGCCTTAACTATGGCTACACCTTC.